This entry lists 32 T cell receptor beta chains sequenced from one sample in a study of blood T cell repertoires in COVID-19. Assay: immunoSEQ multiplex PCR; the TCRdb copy retains only in-frame clones and omits some. The data show 100,000 to 120,000 clones, about 75% seen once. The sequenced material came from peripheral blood. These TCRs come from an elderly woman with active or convalescent COVID-19.

V gene TRBV5-1 combines with J gene TRBJ2-7, with 10 bases matching TRBD1. Germline lookup yields CDR1 SGHRS and CDR2 YFSETQ. The CDR3 runs to 15 residues. With V trimmed by 2 bases and J by 7 bases, 9 bases remained unmatched. CDR3 loop: CASSLSGTGAGEQYF. The CDR3 DNA follows: TGCGCCAGCAGCTTATCCGGGACAGGGGCGGGAGAGCAGTACTTC.

The CDR3 reads CASSLMQSTGELFF. CDR3 DNA: TGTGCCAGCAGCTTAATGCAGTCCACCGGGGAGCTGTTTTTT. The chain links TRBV11-3 to TRBJ2-2; D gene ambiguous. Germline V gene lookup returns CDR1 SGHNT and CDR2 YENEEA. CDR3 length: 14 residues. Trimming removed 2 bases from V and 4 bases from J, with 8 bases in between.

This clone was seen just once. The chain employs TRBV7-8 and TRBJ1-5; D ambiguous. V lost 4 bases, J lost 6 bases, and 16 bases lay in between. Germline values: CDR1 SGHVS, CDR2 FQNEAQ. The CDR3 extends over 15 amino acids. For the CDR3, the DNA is TGTGCCAGCAGCTCCCTTACGAGGGCGAGTCAGCCCCAGCATTTT. Its translation is CASSSLTRASQPQHF.

The gene calls are TRBV18 and TRBJ1-2; 7 bases are shared with TRBD1. Germline V CDR1 and CDR2: KGHSH, LQKENI. CDR3 length: 12 amino acids. V shed 3 bases, J shed 8 bases, and the junction held 3 bases outside the gene matches. In nucleotides, the CDR3 is TGTGCCAGCTCACCCACAGGGGACGGCTACACCTTC. Its protein is CASSPTGDGYTF.

The genes are TRBV7-9 and TRBJ2-5; tentative D call: TRBD2 (5 bases). V shed 5 bases and J shed 5 bases, with 15 bases lying between them. The CDR3 runs 14 residues. Germline CDR1 and CDR2: SEHNR and FQNEAQ (reference sequence). CDR3 nucleotide sequence: TGTGCCAGCAGCGTACTTCAACCGGGGGAGACCCAGTACTTC. Translated, it gives CASSVLQPGETQYF.

The genes are TRBV20-1 and TRBJ2-5; 7 bases map to TRBD1. The CDR3 is 11 amino acids. Germline V lookup: CDR1 DFQATT, CDR2 SNEGSKA (reference sequence). Germline trimming cut 7 bases from V and 5 bases from J; bases unmatched to any gene: 4. CDR3 coding DNA: TGCAGTGTGGACAGGAGGGAGACCCAGTACTTC. Amino acid sequence: CSVDRRETQYF.

V and J are TRBV5-1 and TRBJ2-3; weak D call: TRBD1 (6 bases). Between the trimmed V and J ends, which lost 0 bases and 4 bases, there was a span of 15 bases. Germline loops: CDR1 SGHRS, CDR2 YFSETQ. The CDR3 contains 16 residues. As DNA, the CDR3 is TGCGCCAGCAGCTTGGCCACAGGGTCCCTCGCAGATACGCAGTATTTT. This codes for CASSLATGSLADTQYF.

The chain carries TRBV28 and TRBJ1-1; D unresolved. The germline V gene encodes CDR1 MDHEN and CDR2 SYDVKM. The germline V and J ends were trimmed by 1 base and 0 bases, with 6 bases remaining between them. The CDR3 consists of 14 residues. The DNA for the CDR3 is TGTGCCAGCAGTTTATCCAGTATGAACACTGAAGCTTTCTTT. Amino acids: CASSLSSMNTEAFF.

The chain joins TRBV6-2 or TRBV6-3 to TRBJ2-1, with 13 nucleotides matching TRBD2. Germline CDR1 reads MNHEY; CDR2 reads SVGEGT. The trim removed 5 bases at V and 2 bases at J, leaving 3 bases unmatched. The CDR3 covers 16 residues. CDR3: CASSTTSGRTYNEQFF. The CDR3 DNA is TGTGCCAGCAGTACGACTAGCGGGAGGACCTACAATGAGCAGTTCTTC.

The chain couples TRBV28 to TRBJ1-2; no definite D call. Germline CDR1 MDHEN, CDR2 SYDVKM. The CDR3 length is 13 residues. Trimming took off 2 bases at V and 2 bases at J, with 6 bases between the two ends. The CDR3 nucleotides are TGTGCCAGCAGTTTAGTGCAGAACTATGGCTACACCTTC. Translated: CASSLVQNYGYTF.

A single count supports this clone. The chain couples TRBV2 to TRBJ2-4, with 7 bases fitting TRBD1. The CDR3 totals 16 residues. Trimming took 4 bases from V and 0 from J; bases not matched to a gene: 6. Looked up from germline, CDR1 is SNHLY and CDR2 is FYNNEI. CDR3 region: CASSGQGNIAKNIQYF. The CDR3, as DNA: TGTGCCAGCAGTGGACAGGGAAACATAGCCAAAAACATTCAGTACTTC.

The V call is TRBV15, the J call TRBJ2-7; 8 bases match TRBD1. The V gene end was trimmed by 5 bases and the J gene end by 4 bases; junction bases not matched to a gene: 10. In germline, CDR1 is LNHNV, CDR2 YYDKDF (reference sequence). The length of the CDR3 is 15 residues. CDR3 DNA sequence: TGTGCCACCAGCCAACGGACAGGGCGGATTTACGAGCAGTACTTC. The encoded protein is CATSQRTGRIYEQYF.

The rearrangement uses TRBV19 and TRBJ2-3; tentative D call: TRBD2 (5 bases). CDR1 LNHDA and CDR2 SQIVND come from the germline V gene (reference sequence). V lost 2 bases, J lost 0 bases, and 18 bases lay in between. This CDR3 region has 18 residues. The CDR3 coding sequence is TGTGCCAGTAGTATATCGATGAAGGTGGGCGGGAGCACAGATACGCAGTATTTT. As protein: CASSISMKVGGSTDTQYF.

This clone came up once. DNA for the CDR3: TGTGCCAGCAGCTTGGGCCGGGGACTAGCCAAAAACATTCAGTACTTC. Residues: CASSLGRGLAKNIQYF. The chain employs TRBV5-4 and TRBJ2-4, with D tentatively TRBD2 (6 bases). The CDR3 covers 16 residues. In germline, CDR1 is SGHNT, CDR2 YYREEE (reference sequence). V shed 0 bases and J shed 0 bases, with 10 bases lying between them.

The sample holds a few counts of this clone. This chain links TRBV27 with TRBJ1-1, with TRBD1 identical over 8 bases. The CDR3 is 13 amino acids. Trimming at V came to 7 bases and at J to 3 bases, leaving 4 bases not matched to a gene. Germline V lookup: CDR1 MNHEY, CDR2 SMNVEV (reference sequence). For the CDR3, the DNA is TGTGCCAGCAATGGCAGGGGGCACACTGAAGCTTTCTTT. This sequence encodes CASNGRGHTEAFF.

The rearrangement links TRBV3-1 (or the pseudogene TRBV3-2) to TRBJ2-1, with 9 bases identical to TRBD1. The CDR3 contains 14 residues. The V gene end was trimmed by 4 bases and the J gene end by 5 bases; junction bases not matched to a gene: 3. Germline V gene sequence: CDR1 LGHDT, CDR2 YNNKEL (reference sequence). The CDR3 DNA reads TGTGCCAGCAGCCTACAGGGGGCAGACAATGAGCAGTTCTTC. Protein: CASSLQGADNEQFF.

This clone was observed a single time. The chain carries TRBV4-2 and TRBJ1-1; D is unclear. Per the germline V gene, CDR1 is LGHNA and CDR2 is YNFKEQ. V lost 0 bases to trimming and J lost 5 bases, with 13 bases between them. This CDR3 has 15 amino acids. The CDR3, as DNA: TGTGCCAGCAGCCAAGATCAGAGGGTCTGGACTGAAGCTTTCTTT. Amino acids: CASSQDQRVWTEAFF.

This rearrangement joins TRBV7-8 to TRBJ1-6; D might be TRBD1 (6 bases). This CDR3 contains 14 residues. The germline CDR1 and CDR2 sequences are SGHVS and FQNEAQ. Trimming took 5 bases from V and 9 from J, leaving 14 bases between them. CDR3 residues: CASSQNRDSSPLHF. As DNA, the CDR3 is TGTGCCAGCAGCCAAAACAGGGATAGTTCACCCCTCCACTTT.

The CDR3 DNA is TGTGCCAGCAGTCCCGGACAATTCAGCACTGAAGCTTTCTTT. It encodes CASSPGQFSTEAFF. J is TRBJ1-1 and V is TRBV7-9, with a possible D match to TRBD1 (5 bases). V was cut by 6 bases and J by 4 bases, with 15 bases left in between. Germline CDR1 and CDR2: SEHNR and FQNEAQ (reference sequence). The CDR3 sequence is 14 residues long. The full variable domain, with the rest looked up from reference TRBV7-9 and TRBJ1-1, is DTGVSQNPRHKITKRGQNVTFRCDPISEHNRLYWYRQTLGQGPEFLTYFQNEAQLEKSRLLSDRFSAERPKGSFSTLEIQRTEQGDSAMYLCASSPGQFSTEAFFGQGTRLTVV.

The chain is built from TRBV19 and TRBJ2-7; 10 positions match TRBD1. V lost 7 bases to trimming and J lost 4 bases; unmatched junction nucleotides: 7. Looked up from germline, CDR1 is LNHDA and CDR2 is SQIVND (reference sequence). The CDR3 runs to 14 residues. The chain's CDR3 is CASTSGQGEYEQYF. CDR3 sequence (DNA): TGTGCCAGTACCTCAGGACAGGGGGAGTACGAGCAGTACTTC.

The chain carries TRBV30 and TRBJ1-1; 8 bases map to TRBD1. V dropped 4 bases and J dropped 2; count of bases not matched to a gene: 6. This CDR3 region has 14 residues. Germline loops: CDR1 GTSNPN, CDR2 SVGIG (reference sequence). For the CDR3, the DNA is TGTGCCTGGACCAGGACAGGGATTAACACTGAAGCTTTCTTT. Amino acid sequence: CAWTRTGINTEAFF.

This chain connects TRBV19 to TRBJ1-4, with D possibly TRBD1 on 6 matching bases. Per germline, CDR1 LNHDA and CDR2 SQIVND (reference sequence). The CDR3 length is 15 residues. Between the trimmed V and J ends, which lost 6 bases and 8 bases, there was a span of 19 bases. The chain's CDR3 is CASRSAGAAEEKLFF. Here the CDR3 DNA reads TGTGCCAGTAGATCGGCGGGGGCAGCGGAGGAAAAACTGTTTTTT. The full variable domain, with the rest looked up from reference TRBV19 and TRBJ1-4, is DGGITQSPKYLFRKEGQNVTLSCEQNLNHDAMYWYRQDPGQGLRLIYYSQIVNDFQKGDIAEGYSVSREKKESFPLTVTSAQKNPTAFYLCASRSAGAAEEKLFFGSGTQLSVL.

The rearrangement uses TRBV11-2 and TRBJ2-3, with 10 positions matching TRBD2. This CDR3 contains 17 residues. The V and J ends lost 5 bases and 5 bases, in that order; junction bases with no gene match: 13. The germline CDR1 and CDR2 sequences are SGHAT and FQNNGV. The CDR3 nucleotides are TGTGCCAGCAGCCCACACTGGACTAGCGGCGCACAAGATACGCAGTATTTT. Its protein is CASSPHWTSGAQDTQYF.

The chain carries TRBV24-1 and TRBJ2-1; TRBD2 matches at 10 bases. The V segment lost 3 bases and the J segment 9 bases; nucleotides outside the gene matches: 16. The germline gives CDR1 KGHDR, CDR2 SFDVKD. CDR3 size: 18 residues. This CDR3 is CATSDPTPSSGRIGEQFF. CDR3 DNA sequence: TGTGCCACCAGTGATCCCACCCCCTCTAGCGGGAGAATAGGTGAGCAGTTCTTC.

In this sample, this clone turned up once. The chain employs TRBV18 and TRBJ1-2; D may be TRBD1 (5 bases). Germline values: CDR1 KGHSH, CDR2 LQKENI. V lost 1 base to trimming and J lost 8 bases, with 14 bases between them. The CDR3 runs 14 residues. Written as DNA, the CDR3 is TGTGCCAGCTCACCACAAACGGGGGAGGGCGGCTACACCTTC. Residues: CASSPQTGEGGYTF.

V gene TRBV13 combines with J gene TRBJ1-2; 8 nucleotides agree with TRBD1. Trimming at V came to 1 base and at J to 4 bases, leaving 2 bases not matched to a gene. The CDR3 loop spans 14 amino acids. Germline CDR1 reads PRHDT; CDR2 reads FYEKMQ (reference sequence). This CDR3 is CASSLAGTGYGYTF. For the CDR3, the DNA is TGTGCCAGCAGCTTAGCGGGGACAGGCTATGGCTACACCTTC. Complete variable domain (other parts from reference TRBV13 and TRBJ1-2): AAGVIQSPRHLIKEKRETATLKCYPIPRHDTVYWYQQGPGQDPQFLISFYEKMQSDKGSIPDRFSAQQFSDYHSELNMSSLELGDSALYFCASSLAGTGYGYTFGSGTRLTVV.

V gene TRBV5-1 combines with J gene TRBJ2-1, with TRBD1 matching over 8 bases. The junction had 9 bases not matched to a gene; V was cut back by 4 bases and J by 6 bases. CDR3 size: 15 residues. Germline V gene lookup returns CDR1 SGHRS and CDR2 YFSETQ. The CDR3 here is CASSPGGQAANEQFF. CDR3 nucleotides: TGCGCCAGCAGCCCAGGGGGACAGGCTGCCAATGAGCAGTTCTTC.

The chain has TRBV4-2 and TRBJ2-7; a weak D match, TRBD2 (6 bases). The CDR3 length is 18 residues. Trimming shortened V by 3 bases and J by 3 bases, and 24 bases separated the two germline ends. CDR1 is LGHNA, CDR2 YNFKEQ, per germline. The CDR3 DNA reads TGTGCCAGCAGCCATCCCGGAGGGAGCGGCAGTACTCGCTACGAGCAGTACTTC. It specifies CASSHPGGSGSTRYEQYF.

The chain carries TRBV14 and TRBJ2-5; possible D gene TRBD1, 6 bases. The CDR3 length is 15 residues. V was cut by 4 bases and J by 5 bases, with 17 bases left in between. The germline V gene encodes CDR1 SGHDN and CDR2 FVKESK. The CDR3 DNA sequence: TGTGCCAGCAGCCCCGGGGACATCTCGTGGGAGACCCAGTACTTC. Its protein is CASSPGDISWETQYF.

This chain connects TRBV18 to TRBJ2-7; 15 bases fit TRBD2. V lost 3 bases to trimming and J lost 6 bases; unmatched junction nucleotides: 9. This CDR3 contains 17 residues. The germline V gene has CDR1 KGHSH and CDR2 LQKENI. The CDR3 spells CASSPPGLAGGLGEQYF. CDR3 DNA: TGTGCCAGCTCACCCCCGGGACTAGCGGGAGGCCTGGGCGAGCAGTACTTC.

This rearrangement joins TRBV7-3 to TRBJ2-3, with 7 bases fitting TRBD2. The germline V gene encodes CDR1 SGHTA and CDR2 FQGTGA. The ends lost 2 bases at V and 3 bases at J; junction bases unmatched: 2. This CDR3 has 14 residues. In DNA, the CDR3 is TGTGCCAGCAGCTTACAGGGAGGGACAGATACGCAGTATTTT. Amino acids: CASSLQGGTDTQYF. Full variable domain (outside the CDR3, taken from reference TRBV7-3 and TRBJ2-3): GAGVSQTPSNKVTEKGKYVELRCDPISGHTALYWYRQSLGQGPEFLIYFQGTGAADDSGLPNDRFFAVRPEGSVSTLKIQRTERGDSAVYLCASSLQGGTDTQYFGPGTRLTVL.

The rearrangement joins TRBV5-1 to TRBJ1-1, with D perhaps matching TRBD1 (5 bases). Germline V lookup: CDR1 SGHRS, CDR2 YFSETQ. This CDR3 comprises 13 residues. Deletions cut 1 base from V and 5 bases from J, with 9 bases between. The CDR3 DNA sequence: TGCGCCAGCAGCTTGCAGGGCTGGACTGAAGCTTTCTTT. It is translated as CASSLQGWTEAFF.